Below are 20 T cell receptor beta chains sequenced from a single sample in a study of T-cell memory formation after mild COVID-19. TCRdb analysed the 5' RACE reads with MiXCR anew, one entry per CDR3 protein. Altogether roughly 260,000 distinct CDR3 sequences are present, 16% being singletons, with the ten largest covering about 3.5%. Sequencing was carried out using PBMCs or a T cell subset sorted from them (not recorded which). The receptors originated from a man younger than 35 who had mild COVID-19 (a few samples of this study predate the infection). Cell type and time point are not known.

The chain recombines TRBV12-3 or TRBV12-4 with TRBJ1-1; a possible D gene is TRBD1 (5 bases). The V end lost 6 bases, the J end lost 8 bases, and 13 bases lay between the germline ends. This CDR3 has 12 amino acids. Here the CDR3 reads CASSHRRGEAFF. CDR3 nucleotides: TGTGCCAGCAGCCACAGGCGGGGAGAAGCTTTCTTT.

The chain recombines TRBV6-5 with TRBJ2-7; 8 bases match TRBD2. From germline, CDR1 is MNHEY and CDR2 SVGAGI. Trimming took 2 bases from V and 2 from J; bases not matched to a gene: 8. The CDR3 is made up of 16 amino acids. CDR3 region: CASSYLGGAGTYEQYF. In DNA form, the CDR3 reads TGTGCCAGCAGTTACCTCGGGGGGGCTGGAACCTACGAGCAGTACTTC.

In its sample, this clonotype was seen a few times. The J gene is TRBJ1-1, the V gene TRBV12-5, with D maybe TRBD1 (6 bases). The CDR3 has 13 residues. The V end lost 6 bases, the J end lost 1 base, and 9 bases lay between the germline ends. Per germline, CDR1 LGHNT and CDR2 FRNRAP. Here the CDR3 reads CASGKQGNTEAFF. The CDR3 DNA reads TGTGCTAGTGGCAAACAGGGGAACACTGAAGCTTTCTTT.

This clonotype came up many times. The chain links TRBV5-1 to TRBJ2-1, with D possibly being TRBD1 (6 bases). The V end was cut by 4 bases, the J end by 0 bases, with 8 bases between. Germline values: CDR1 SGHRS, CDR2 YFSETQ. This CDR3 is 14 amino acids long. The CDR3 bases are TGCGCCAGCAGCCAGGACAGCTCCTACAATGAGCAGTTCTTC. This encodes CASSQDSSYNEQFF.

The chain has TRBV12-3 or TRBV12-4 and TRBJ2-7; D is perhaps TRBD2 (5 bases). The CDR3 contains 14 residues. Trimming pared 3 bases from V and 7 bases from J, leaving 16 bases between. CDR3 amino acids: CASSLAGYIREQYF. CDR3 bases: TGTGCCAGCAGTTTGGCGGGTTACATCAGGGAGCAGTACTTC.

This sequence joins TRBV6-1 and TRBJ2-5; either TRBD1 or TRBD2 may fit D (6 bases each). The CDR3 runs to 13 residues. V gave up 2 bases and J gave up 5 bases, with 9 bases separating them. Germline-derived CDR1 and CDR2 are MNHNS and SASEGT. CDR3 sequence reads: CASSELGGETQYF. The CDR3 region has the DNA TGTGCCAGCAGTGAATTGGGGGGCGAGACCCAGTACTTC.

This sequence joins TRBV7-9 and TRBJ1-5, with a possible D match to TRBD1 (5 bases). Germline V lookup: CDR1 SEHNR, CDR2 FQNEAQ (reference sequence). Trimming took 5 bases from V and 2 from J, leaving 19 bases between them. The CDR3 sequence is 17 residues long. The CDR3 is CASSRTAAGQGNQPQHF. CDR3 nucleotides: TGTGCCAGCAGCCGTACAGCTGCGGGGCAGGGCAATCAGCCCCAGCATTTT.

This clonotype has only a few counts. This chain connects TRBV20-1 to TRBJ1-6; 7 nucleotides line up with TRBD1. The junction had 8 bases not matched to a gene; V was cut back by 6 bases and J by 6 bases. Germline values: CDR1 DFQATT, CDR2 SNEGSKA (reference sequence). The CDR3 extends over 14 amino acids. The CDR3 DNA is TGCAGTGCCCGGACAGGCGTCGGTAATTCACCCCTCCACTTT. Translation gives CSARTGVGNSPLHF.

The gene calls are TRBV7-8 and TRBJ2-2; the D is unclear. In germline, CDR1 is SGHVS, CDR2 FQNEAQ. The CDR3 is 14 amino acids. V gave up 1 base and J gave up 5 bases, with 8 bases separating them. The CDR3 spells CASSLGDRTGELFF. The CDR3 DNA reads TGTGCCAGCAGCTTAGGCGATAGGACCGGGGAGCTGTTTTTT. Based on the CDR3 plus reference TRBV7-8 and TRBJ2-2, the full variable domain is GAGVSQSPRYKVAKRGQDVALRCDPISGHVSLFWYQQALGQGPEFLTYFQNEAQLDKSGLPSDRFFAERPEGSVSTLKIQRTQQEDSAVYLCASSLGDRTGELFFGEGSRLTVL.

The chain uses TRBV20-1 and TRBJ1-2, with a possible D match to TRBD1 (6 bases). V was pared by 5 bases and J by 8 bases, with 15 bases between. This CDR3 region has 12 residues. Germline CDR1 DFQATT, CDR2 SNEGSKA (reference sequence). The CDR3 loop is CSAPQGFTGYTF. CDR3 nucleotides: TGCAGTGCTCCGCAGGGGTTTACGGGCTACACCTTC.

This clonotype appeared a few times. This rearrangement joins TRBV3-1 to TRBJ2-7; 11 nucleotides align to TRBD1. CDR3 length: 15 residues. The V segment lost 1 base and the J segment 6 bases; nucleotides outside the gene matches: 5. Germline loops: CDR1 LGHDT, CDR2 YNNKEL (reference sequence). This chain's CDR3 is CASSQGRTGGGEQYF. The CDR3 DNA follows: TGTGCCAGCAGCCAAGGCCGGACAGGGGGCGGCGAGCAGTACTTC.

The chain joins TRBV20-1 to TRBJ2-3, with 8 nucleotides matching TRBD1. CDR3 size: 14 residues. Germline lookup yields CDR1 DFQATT and CDR2 SNEGSKA (reference sequence). Trimming at V came to 1 base and at J to 5 bases, leaving 5 bases not matched to a gene. CDR3 sequence (DNA): TGCAGTGCTAGAGCCCCAGGGGGCCTAGATACGCAGTATTTT. It codes for CSARAPGGLDTQYF.

This chain joins TRBV4-3 and TRBJ1-6, with TRBD1 identical over 7 bases. CDR1 is LGHNA, CDR2 YSLEER, per germline. CDR3 length: 15 amino acids. V shed 4 bases, J shed 5 bases, and the junction held 5 bases outside the gene matches. The CDR3 DNA follows: TGCGCCAGCAGCCGGACCGGGACAGATAATTCACCCCTCCACTTT. It codes for CASSRTGTDNSPLHF.

The V call is TRBV4-3, the J call TRBJ1-1; a possible D gene is TRBD1 (5 bases). V dropped 2 bases and J dropped 0 bases, with 16 bases sitting between them. Germline V lookup: CDR1 LGHNA, CDR2 YSLEER. The CDR3 loop spans 17 amino acids. This chain's CDR3 is CASSQTWAGPLNTEAFF. The DNA for the CDR3 is TGCGCCAGCAGCCAAACCTGGGCAGGGCCACTGAACACTGAAGCTTTCTTT.

In its sample, this clonotype was seen a few times. V usage is TRBV4-2 and J usage is TRBJ2-4, with a tentative D call TRBD2 (5 bases). The ends were cut back, 0 bases at V and 7 bases at J, with 16 bases in the middle. This CDR3 region has 16 residues. The V gene's germline CDR1 is LGHNA and CDR2 YNFKEQ. For the CDR3, the DNA is TGTGCCAGCAGCCAAGATGCGTCCGGGGTCGGGAACATTCAGTACTTC. It encodes CASSQDASGVGNIQYF.

Only a few counts were recorded for this clonotype. CDR3: CASSLERPLEYSPLHF. The CDR3 DNA sequence: TGTGCCAGCAGCTTAGAAAGGCCTCTCGAATATTCACCCCTCCACTTT. V usage is TRBV7-8 and J usage is TRBJ1-6, with D unclear. V was pared by 1 base and J by 8 bases, with 15 bases between. The CDR3 sequence is 16 residues long. Germline loops: CDR1 SGHVS, CDR2 FQNEAQ.

This chain uses TRBV14 with TRBJ2-3; D is undetermined. The CDR3 covers 14 residues. The germline gives CDR1 SGHDN, CDR2 FVKESK. The germline V and J ends were trimmed by 4 bases and 0 bases, with 8 bases remaining between them. CDR3 protein: CASSRIISTDTQYF. The CDR3, as DNA: TGTGCCAGCAGCCGGATTATTAGCACAGATACGCAGTATTTT. Drawing the rest from reference TRBV14 and TRBJ2-3, the complete variable domain is EAGVTQFPSHSVIEKGQTVTLRCDPISGHDNLYWYRRVMGKEIKFLLHFVKESKQDESGMPNNRFLAERTGGTYSTLKVQPAELEDSGVYFCASSRIISTDTQYFGPGTRLTVL.

The V call is TRBV7-2, the J call TRBJ1-4; no definite D call. The CDR3 covers 12 residues. V dropped 5 bases and J dropped 11 bases, with 12 bases sitting between them. Per the germline V gene, CDR1 is SGHTA and CDR2 is FQGNSA. The CDR3 DNA is TGTGCCAGCAGCCCAGTGATTAGGAAACTGTTTTTT. It codes for CASSPVIRKLFF.

The chain couples TRBV12-3 or TRBV12-4 to TRBJ1-2; D remains ambiguous. V was clipped by 5 bases and J by 7 bases, with 11 bases between them. This CDR3 contains 12 residues. The CDR3 protein is CASSRRQIGYTF. In nucleotides, the CDR3 is TGTGCCAGCAGTCGGAGGCAAATTGGCTACACCTTC.

The chain employs TRBV19 and TRBJ2-3, with 12 bases that match TRBD1. J was trimmed by 7 bases and V by 5 bases; bases with no gene match: 4. The CDR3 runs to 14 residues. Germline CDR1 reads LNHDA; CDR2 reads SQIVND (reference sequence). DNA of the CDR3: TGTGCCAGTAGTCGGGACAGGGGGCGATATACGCAGTATTTT. This translates into CASSRDRGRYTQYF.